This T cell receptor beta chain was sequenced in a study of cytomegalovirus exposure and HLA in healthy donors. General study points: Sequencing likely generated an artifact that appeared as a cluster of highly shared sequence variants. TRBV6-2, TRBV6-3 and some other V segments were unresolvable in 87-base-pair reads. Later analysis identified a missense DCLRE1C variant that was linked to TCR beta V- and J-gene trimming. In a later analysis, parvovirus B19, influenza, CMV and Epstein-Barr virus appeared linked to several top co-occurrence clusters.

Between the trimmed V and J ends, which lost 8 bases and 4 bases, there was a span of 10 bases. The CDR3 has 12 amino acids. The germline V gene has CDR1 SEHNR and CDR2 FQNEAQ (reference sequence). In the PCR, 60 Vbeta and 13 Jbeta primers were used. Clones were read by immunoSEQ multiplex PCR, and TCRdb kept only the in-frame ones, dropping some. The data contain 50,000 to 65,000 clones, more than 60% of them singletons. Worth noting for this clone: The target antigen is unknown.

The sequenced material came from PBMCs. This chain uses TRBV7-9 with TRBJ2-3; perhaps TRBD1 as D (5 bases). The source of this sequence is a woman between 40 and 55 years old in good health and CMV-seropositive. The CDR3 DNA follows: TGTGCCAGCCGTAGGGGATCAGATACGCAGTATTTT. It is translated as CASRRGSDTQYF.